This TCR beta chain was sequenced during a study of shared clonotypes between healthy human individuals. Study at large: Donor composition was a couple of women and three men, aged 18 to 49. CD4 naive and memory got three plates each, CD8 naive two, CD8 memory one.

Sequencing was performed with immunoSEQ multiplex PCR; in TCRdb, only in-frame clones are kept and a portion is missing. Altogether 1,400,000 or so clones are present, 98% to 99% being singletons, with the ten largest covering 0.36%. CDR3 length: 15 amino acids. The germline V gene has CDR1 SGHDN and CDR2 FVKESK. The V and J ends lost 2 bases and 0 bases respectively, with 11 bases between them. This clone has only one observation. V is TRBV14 and J is TRBJ2-7; D remains ambiguous. The sequencing input was naive CD4+ T cells sorted from blood. Subset meaning: CD45RA+ positively selected. This receptor was obtained from a man aged 30 to 39 in good health. The CDR3 DNA sequence: TGTGCCAGCAGCCAAACGGGCAGGAGCTCCTACGAGCAGTACTTC. It is translated as CASSQTGRSSYEQYF.